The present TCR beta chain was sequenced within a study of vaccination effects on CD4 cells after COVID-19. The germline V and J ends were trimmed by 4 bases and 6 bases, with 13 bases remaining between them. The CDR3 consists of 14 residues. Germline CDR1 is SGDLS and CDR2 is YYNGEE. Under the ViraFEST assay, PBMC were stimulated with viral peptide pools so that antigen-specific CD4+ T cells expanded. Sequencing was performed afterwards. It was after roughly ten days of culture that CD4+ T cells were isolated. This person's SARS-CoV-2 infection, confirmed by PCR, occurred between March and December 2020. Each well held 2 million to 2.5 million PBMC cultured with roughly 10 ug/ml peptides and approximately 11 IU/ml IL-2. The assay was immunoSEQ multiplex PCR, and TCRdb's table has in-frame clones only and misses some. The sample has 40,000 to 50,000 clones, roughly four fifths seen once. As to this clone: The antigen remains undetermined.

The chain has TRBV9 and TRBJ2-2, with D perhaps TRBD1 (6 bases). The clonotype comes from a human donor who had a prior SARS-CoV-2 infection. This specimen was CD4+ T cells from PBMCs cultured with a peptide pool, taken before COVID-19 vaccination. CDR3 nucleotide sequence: TGTGCCAGCAGCCCCGGGACAATCCCCGGGGAGCTGTTTTTT. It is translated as CASSPGTIPGELFF.